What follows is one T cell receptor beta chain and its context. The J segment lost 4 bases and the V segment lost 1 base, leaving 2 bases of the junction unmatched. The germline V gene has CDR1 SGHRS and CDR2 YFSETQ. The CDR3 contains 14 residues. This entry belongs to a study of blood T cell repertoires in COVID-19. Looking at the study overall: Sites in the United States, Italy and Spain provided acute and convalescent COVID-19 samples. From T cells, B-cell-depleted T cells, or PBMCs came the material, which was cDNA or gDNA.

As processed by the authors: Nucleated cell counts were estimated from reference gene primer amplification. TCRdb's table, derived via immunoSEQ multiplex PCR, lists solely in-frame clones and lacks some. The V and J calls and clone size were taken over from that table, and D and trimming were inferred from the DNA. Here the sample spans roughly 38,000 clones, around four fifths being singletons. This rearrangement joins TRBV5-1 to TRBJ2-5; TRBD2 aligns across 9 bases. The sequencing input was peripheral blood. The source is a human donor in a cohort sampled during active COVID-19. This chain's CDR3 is CASSLSTSGETQYF. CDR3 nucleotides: TGCGCCAGCAGCTTGTCGACTAGCGGAGAGACCCAGTACTTC.